A selection of T cell receptor beta chains follows, all from one sample in a study of identical twins. MiXCR was run by TCRdb on the 5' RACE reads, yielding one entry per CDR3 protein. The data hold 1.5 million to 2 million distinct CDR3 sequences, with around 33% observed a single time. The specimen was cord blood. These receptors came from a newborn girl in good health. The conserved cysteine and the conserved F or W are not part of the CDR3 here. Fields, in order: CDR3 protein, V gene, clone size, D gene. A D gene is named only where the DNA matches it firmly. A clone size is listed for some rows: how often the clone was seen (once, few, many), or a class if it is expanded.

CDR3: ASSQGRGSPNSPLH; V: TRBV4-2; size: .; D: .
CDR3: ASRELAGGSTDTQY; V: TRBV2; size: .; D: TRBD2
CDR3: ATSGLGGSYNEQF; V: TRBV24-1; size: .; D: .
CDR3: ATSDHNRDHSNQPQH; V: TRBV24-1; size: .; D: .
CDR3: ASSVVGLHGYT; V: TRBV9; size: .; D: .
CDR3: SAYQERGSSYNEQF; V: TRBV20-1; size: .; D: TRBD2
CDR3: ASSSTQGAFDEQF; V: TRBV6-5; size: .; D: TRBD1
CDR3: ASSPGGLADYNEQF; V: TRBV6-5; size: many; D: TRBD2
CDR3: ASLGAGSYEQY; V: TRBV6-5; size: once; D: .
CDR3: ASSPGGYGYGYT; V: TRBV4-2; size: few; D: TRBD1
CDR3: ASSDQGQANTEAF; V: TRBV25-1; size: .; D: TRBD1
CDR3: SASLLAGVAKNIQY; V: TRBV20-1; size: .; D: TRBD2
CDR3: ASSFGRSQPQH; V: TRBV28; size: .; D: .
CDR3: ASSQPGVDYGYT; V: TRBV4-1; size: .; D: .
CDR3: ASNSALAGGQNKQF; V: TRBV2; size: .; D: TRBD2
CDR3: ASGSLRAQY; V: TRBV2; size: .; D: .
CDR3: SAGRGGRNIQY; V: TRBV20-1; size: .; D: TRBD2
CDR3: ASSKFGSPTSPYNEQY; V: TRBV21-1; size: .; D: .
CDR3: SARDRDRGHSNQPQH; V: TRBV20-1; size: .; D: TRBD1
CDR3: ASIFGGVRADAQY; V: TRBV12-3/TRBV12-4; size: .; D: .
CDR3: SADRPQGSSYEQY; V: TRBV20-1; size: .; D: TRBD1
CDR3: ASSQVGTDNEQF; V: TRBV3-1; size: .; D: .
CDR3: AWNIRVGLGNSPLH; V: TRBV30; size: .; D: .
CDR3: ASGLVLSTGLGANTGELF; V: TRBV12-5; size: .; D: .
CDR3: ATSDFGRGRLDTQY; V: TRBV24-1; size: few; D: .
CDR3: ASSLALLRGPSTDTQY; V: TRBV7-9; size: few; D: .
CDR3: SAREPWALGEQY; V: TRBV20-1; size: few; D: .
CDR3: ASSPLPTGNIQY; V: TRBV3-1; size: few; D: TRBD1
CDR3: ASSLATGGHYEQY; V: TRBV7-9; size: .; D: TRBD1
CDR3: SAPQGPYGYT; V: TRBV20-1; size: many; D: .
CDR3: ASSVGGTRGFHEQY; V: TRBV28; size: .; D: TRBD2
CDR3: ASSYRGDPSYEQY; V: TRBV6-6; size: few; D: .